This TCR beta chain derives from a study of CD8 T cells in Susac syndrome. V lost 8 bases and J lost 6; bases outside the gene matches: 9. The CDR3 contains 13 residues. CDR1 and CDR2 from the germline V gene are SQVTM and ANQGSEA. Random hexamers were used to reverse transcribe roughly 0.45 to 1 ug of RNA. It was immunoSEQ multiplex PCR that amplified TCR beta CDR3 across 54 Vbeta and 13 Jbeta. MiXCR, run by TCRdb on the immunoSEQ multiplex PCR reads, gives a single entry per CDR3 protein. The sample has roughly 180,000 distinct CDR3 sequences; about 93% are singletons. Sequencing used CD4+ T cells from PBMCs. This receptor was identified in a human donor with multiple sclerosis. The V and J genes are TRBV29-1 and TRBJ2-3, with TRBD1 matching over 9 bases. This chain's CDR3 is CSTGTGNSDTQYF. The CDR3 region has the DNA TGCAGCACCGGGACAGGGAATTCGGATACGCAGTATTTT.